The subject of this entry is one T cell receptor (beta chain). The data derive from a study of blood T cell repertoires in COVID-19. Background on the study: Researchers got acute and convalescent COVID-19 samples from the United States, Italy and Spain. The analysed material was cDNA or gDNA that came from T cells, B-cell-depleted T cells, or PBMCs.

Germline V gene data show CDR1 as SEHNR and CDR2 as FQNEAQ (reference sequence). The CDR3 consists of 15 residues. V lost 3 bases and J 0 bases, leaving 11 bases between the germline ends. The authors' processing: Amplification from reference gene primers served as the basis for estimated nucleated cell counts. TCRdb keeps only in-frame clones here, not all; method: immunoSEQ multiplex PCR. That table supplies the V and J calls and clone size; D and trimming were determined from the DNA. The sample records some 160,000 clones, just under 80% being singletons. V usage is TRBV7-9 and J usage is TRBJ1-2; unclear D gene. The receptor was derived from a woman older than 75 with acute or convalescent COVID-19. The sequenced sample was peripheral blood. The CDR3 DNA reads as TGTGCCAGCAGCTTCGCCCAGGAGGCTAACTATGGCTACACCTTC. This translates into CASSFAQEANYGYTF.